Listed below are T cell receptor beta chains from one sample, sequenced in a study of blood T cell repertoires in COVID-19. The protocol was immunoSEQ multiplex PCR, while the TCRdb copy is restricted to in-frame clones and leaves out a portion. The sample includes around 150,000 clones, 65% to 80% of them seen just once. Sequencing input: peripheral blood. The receptors stem from a man between 60 and 75 years old with acute or convalescent COVID-19. Both conserved end residues are part of each CDR3. A D gene is named only where the DNA matches it firmly. Size is omitted from some rows. Given values are once, few, many or a class for expanded clones.

TRBV28	-	-	TRBJ2-1	TGTGCCAGCAGTCCCCCGTTGGGCCATGAGCAGTTCTTC	CASSPPLGHEQFF
TRBV3-1/TRBV3-2	-	-	TRBJ1-1	TGTGCCAGCAGCCCGGGGGGACGGCCCCGCACTGAAGCTTTCTTT	CASSPGGRPRTEAFF
TRBV2	-	-	TRBJ2-7	TGTGCCAGCAGTGGCGGGACGGACTCCTACGAGCAGTACTTC	CASSGGTDSYEQYF
TRBV6-7	once	TRBD2	TRBJ2-3	TGTGCCATCCCGGTATTTATGCGCGGGAGGAATAAAGATACGCAGTATTTT	CAIPVFMRGRNKDTQYF
TRBV3-1/TRBV3-2	-	-	TRBJ2-5	TGTGCCAGCAGCCAAGATCAGGCGGGAAGGGAGACCCAGTACTTC	CASSQDQAGRETQYF
TRBV5-3	-	TRBD2	TRBJ2-7	TGTGCCAGAAGCTTGGCCCTGACTAGCGGGGGGGCCTACGAGCAGTACTTC	CARSLALTSGGAYEQYF
TRBV3-1/TRBV3-2	-	TRBD2	TRBJ2-3	TGTGCCAGCAGCCAGACTAGCGTCAATACGCAGTATTTT	CASSQTSVNTQYF
TRBV27	-	TRBD2	TRBJ2-1	TGTGCCAGCAACGATGAATCGGGACTAGCGGATTACAATGAGCAGTTCTTC	CASNDESGLADYNEQFF
TRBV21-1	-	-	TRBJ2-3	TGTGCCAGCAGTCCGACCGGGACTTATACGCAGTATTTT	CASSPTGTYTQYF
TRBV27	-	-	TRBJ1-3	TGTGCCAGCAGTTTCGATGGAGCCTCTGGAAACACCATATATTTT	CASSFDGASGNTIYF
TRBV28	-	TRBD2	TRBJ2-5	TGTGCCAGCAGTTCCTTAGCGGGAGGGCGGGGAGAGACCCAGTACTTC	CASSSLAGGRGETQYF
TRBV19	-	TRBD2	TRBJ2-7	TGTGCCAGTAGTATGTGGGCCGGGGGGTCCTACGAGCAGTACTTC	CASSMWAGGSYEQYF
TRBV6-5	-	-	TRBJ1-6	TGTGCCAGCAGGACAGTTGATAATTCACCCCTCCACTTT	CASRTVDNSPLHF
TRBV30	-	-	TRBJ1-6	TGTGCCTGGAGGGCAGCAGGGGTTAATTCACCCCTCCACTTT	CAWRAAGVNSPLHF
TRBV25-1	few	-	TRBJ1-2	TGTGCCAGCAGTGAATATTACGGGGGAGATGGCTACACCTTC	CASSEYYGGDGYTF
TRBV24-1	-	TRBD2	TRBJ2-1	TGTGCCACCAGTTTGGGGGGGAAAGTCGATGAGCAGTTCTTC	CATSLGGKVDEQFF
TRBV6-1	-	-	TRBJ1-1	TGTGCCAGCAGTGAAGCTAGGGGGAACACTGAAGCTTTCTTT	CASSEARGNTEAFF
TRBV25-1	-	-	TRBJ1-2	TGTGCCAGCAGGGATCTGGGACATTCCTATGGCTACACCTTC	CASRDLGHSYGYTF
TRBV3-1/TRBV3-2	-	TRBD2	TRBJ2-5	TGTGCCAGCAGCCAAAGTAGCGGGAGGGAGACCCAGTACTTC	CASSQSSGRETQYF
TRBV6-1	-	-	TRBJ1-2	TGTGCCAGCAGTGAAGTCAGGGAAGGCGGCTACACCTTC	CASSEVREGGYTF
TRBV19	-	-	TRBJ1-2	TGTGCCAGTAGTGGAGGCTTTGGCTACACCTTC	CASSGGFGYTF
TRBV6-6	once	-	TRBJ2-7	TGTGCCAGCACCTGGGACTGGACCTACGAGCAGTACTTC	CASTWDWTYEQYF
TRBV2	-	TRBD2	TRBJ2-5	TGTGCCAGCGCTTTTCCGGGACTAGCGGGACAAGAGACCCAGTACTTC	CASAFPGLAGQETQYF
TRBV13	-	TRBD2	TRBJ2-7	TGTGCCAGCAGCACAGTAGGGGCTCGGGGACTAGCGGGAGCCGAGCAGTACTTC	CASSTVGARGLAGAEQYF
TRBV4-2	-	-	TRBJ2-1	TGTGCCAGCAGCCAAGAAGCGGCCGTGGGCAATGAGCAGTTCTTC	CASSQEAAVGNEQFF
TRBV29-1	-	-	TRBJ1-4	TGCAGCGTTGAAACTCGGGGTTTGCTGTTTTTT	CSVETRGLLFF
TRBV28	-	TRBD1	TRBJ2-7	TGTGCCAGCAGTTTCGCAGGGGGCTACGAGCAGTACTTC	CASSFAGGYEQYF
TRBV4-1	once	TRBD2	TRBJ2-2	TGCGCCAGCAGCCCCGGTCAAGCGGGAGCCGGGGAGCTGTTTTTT	CASSPGQAGAGELFF
TRBV7-3	-	TRBD1	TRBJ1-2	TGTGCCAGCAGCCCGACCGGGACAGGGCACGATGGCTACACCTTC	CASSPTGTGHDGYTF
TRBV29-1	-	TRBD2	TRBJ2-7	TGCAGCGTTGACCTAGGCCAGCGGGATATCTACGAGCAGTACTTC	CSVDLGQRDIYEQYF
TRBV7-8	-	-	TRBJ2-5	TGTGCCAGCAGCTCCCCGTACCAAGAGACCCAGTACTTC	CASSSPYQETQYF
TRBV5-6	-	-	TRBJ2-7	TGTGCCAGCAGCCACAACTACGAGCAGTACTTC	CASSHNYEQYF
TRBV12-3/TRBV12-4	-	-	TRBJ2-7	TGTGCCAGCAGTTCTACAGGACCCTACGAGCAGTACTTC	CASSSTGPYEQYF
TRBV6-5	-	-	TRBJ2-4	TGTGCCAGCGGAACGGGAGCGGCCAAAAACATTCAGTACTTC	CASGTGAAKNIQYF
TRBV4-1	-	TRBD2	TRBJ2-7	TGCGCCAGCAGCCAGGGGGGGAACCAAAACTACGAGCAGTACTTC	CASSQGGNQNYEQYF
TRBV6-5	-	-	TRBJ2-1	TGTGCCAGCGTTGAGCCCGCCGTATTGGATGAGCAGTTCTTC	CASVEPAVLDEQFF
TRBV5-4	-	-	TRBJ1-2	TGTGCCAGCAGCTTGAGATGGCAGGGAAGTGGCTACACCTTC	CASSLRWQGSGYTF
TRBV19	-	TRBD1	TRBJ1-5	TGTGCCAGTAGCTACTCCGGGACAGTAAGACAGCCCCAGCATTTT	CASSYSGTVRQPQHF
TRBV19	-	-	TRBJ2-2	TGTGCCAGTAGTATAGCTACTATAACCGGGGAGCTGTTTTTT	CASSIATITGELFF
TRBV10-1	-	TRBD2	TRBJ2-2	TGCGCCAGCAGTGAGACTAGCGGGAGTGGGAGCGGGGAGCTGTTTTTT	CASSETSGSGSGELFF
TRBV4-2	-	TRBD2	TRBJ2-7	TGTGCCAGCAGCCAAGAGTTCGGCGGGAGGGCCTACGAGCAGTACTTC	CASSQEFGGRAYEQYF
TRBV6-5	-	-	TRBJ1-3	TGTGCCAGCAGGCTGAGCTCTGGAAACACCATATATTTT	CASRLSSGNTIYF